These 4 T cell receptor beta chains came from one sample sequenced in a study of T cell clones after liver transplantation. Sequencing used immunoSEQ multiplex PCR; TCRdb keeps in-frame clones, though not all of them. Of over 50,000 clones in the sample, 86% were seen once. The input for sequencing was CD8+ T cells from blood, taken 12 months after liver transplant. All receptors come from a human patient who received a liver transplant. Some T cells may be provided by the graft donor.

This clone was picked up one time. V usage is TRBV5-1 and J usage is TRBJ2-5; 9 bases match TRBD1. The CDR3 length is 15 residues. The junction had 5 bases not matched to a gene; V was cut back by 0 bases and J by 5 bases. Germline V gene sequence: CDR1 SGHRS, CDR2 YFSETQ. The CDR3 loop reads CASSLEGQGLETQYF. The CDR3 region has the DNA TGCGCCAGCAGCTTGGAAGGACAGGGGCTCGAGACCCAGTACTTC.

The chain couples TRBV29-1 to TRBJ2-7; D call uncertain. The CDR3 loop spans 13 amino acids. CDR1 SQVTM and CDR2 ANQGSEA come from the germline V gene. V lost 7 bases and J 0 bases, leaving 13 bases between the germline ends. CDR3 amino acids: CSARRRDSYEQYF. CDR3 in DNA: TGCAGCGCCCGGCGGCGAGACTCCTACGAGCAGTACTTC.

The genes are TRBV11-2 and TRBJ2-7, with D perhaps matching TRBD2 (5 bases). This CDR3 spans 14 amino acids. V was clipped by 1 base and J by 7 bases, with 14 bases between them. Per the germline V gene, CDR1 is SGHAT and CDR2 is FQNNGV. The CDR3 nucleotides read TGTGCCAGCAGCTTAGTGGGAGCAAGTGGAGAGCAGTACTTC. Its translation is CASSLVGASGEQYF.

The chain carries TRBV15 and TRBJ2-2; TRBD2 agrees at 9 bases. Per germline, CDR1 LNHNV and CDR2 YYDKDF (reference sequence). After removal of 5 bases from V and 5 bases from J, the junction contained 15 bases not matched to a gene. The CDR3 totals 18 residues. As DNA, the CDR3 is TGTGCCACCAGCCCAACACCCAGGCGGGAGGGGATTACCGGGGAGCTGTTTTTT. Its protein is CATSPTPRREGITGELFF.